Each of the 17 T cell receptor beta chains below was sequenced from the same sample in a study of blood T cell repertoires in COVID-19. Libraries were prepared by immunoSEQ multiplex PCR; TCRdb keeps only in-frame clonotypes and omits some of them. The sample includes under 200,000 clones, around nine tenths of them seen just once. Sequencing was carried out using PBMCs or T cells enriched from blood (not recorded which). The receptors come from a woman aged 18-29 years who had recovered from COVID-19.

A remark on this clone: This sample includes further DNA sequences coding for the same CDR3. The rearrangement links TRBV7-2 to TRBJ2-7; TRBD1 matches 7 bases. There are 14 residues in the CDR3. In germline, CDR1 is SGHTA, CDR2 FQGNSA. V was pared by 2 bases and J by 1 base, with 2 bases of the junction left unmatched. The CDR3 sequence is CASSLRQGSYEQYF. CDR3 nucleotide sequence: TGTGCCAGCAGCTTACGACAGGGTTCCTACGAGCAGTACTTC.

The rearrangement links TRBV6-5 to TRBJ1-2; D is undetermined. Germline CDR1 MNHEY, CDR2 SVGAGI. V gave up 4 bases and J gave up 6 bases, with 9 bases separating them. This CDR3 contains 12 residues. CDR3 protein: CASSSDTHGYTF. The DNA of the CDR3 is TGTGCCAGCAGTTCTGACACTCATGGCTACACCTTC.

CDR3 in DNA: TGCAGTGCTAGTCGTACTTGGGACAGGGAGTGGAACATTCAGTACTTC. This translates into CSASRTWDREWNIQYF. V usage is TRBV20-1 and J usage is TRBJ2-4, with TRBD1 matching 9 bases. The germline V gene encodes CDR1 DFQATT and CDR2 SNEGSKA (reference sequence). Germline trimming cut 3 bases from V and 7 bases from J; bases unmatched to any gene: 13. There are 16 residues in the CDR3.

This clone was recorded only once. The chain employs TRBV7-8 and TRBJ1-4; possibly TRBD1 for D (6 bases). Trimming cost V 2 bases and J 6 bases, with 16 bases left between them. Germline V gives CDR1 SGHVS, CDR2 FQNEAQ. The CDR3 is 16 residues long. The CDR3 sequence is CASSLLGGAAYEKLFF. The CDR3 DNA reads TGTGCCAGCAGCTTATTGGGGGGGGCCGCTTATGAAAAACTGTTTTTT.

This chain links TRBV7-6 with TRBJ2-1, with 9 bases that match TRBD2. Germline V CDR1 and CDR2: SGHVS, FNYEAQ. The CDR3 runs to 14 residues. The V segment lost 3 bases and the J segment 4 bases; nucleotides outside the gene matches: 1. The CDR3 DNA sequence: TGTGCCAGCAGCTTTAGCGGGAGTTACAATGAGCAGTTCTTC. Its translation: CASSFSGSYNEQFF.

CDR3 loop: CASSPIPGELFF. The CDR3 region has the DNA TGTGCCAGCAGCCCCATCCCCGGGGAGCTGTTTTTT. This chain connects TRBV28 to TRBJ2-2; no firm D call. The V end lost 6 bases, the J end lost 6 bases, and 8 bases lay between the germline ends. CDR3 length: 12 residues. The germline gives CDR1 MDHEN, CDR2 SYDVKM.

This chain connects TRBV7-9 to TRBJ1-2; 9 nucleotides line up with TRBD1. The CDR3 spans 16 residues. CDR1 SEHNR and CDR2 FQNEAQ come from the germline V gene (reference sequence). The ends lost 2 bases at V and 8 bases at J; junction bases unmatched: 12. The CDR3 coding sequence is TGTGCCAGCAGCTTACCCCGGGCCGAAGACAGGGGGGGCTACACCTTC. Residues: CASSLPRAEDRGGYTF.

The chain is built from TRBV11-2 and TRBJ1-1; D unresolved. Germline-derived CDR1 and CDR2 are SGHAT and FQNNGV. The CDR3 consists of 13 residues. Between the trimmed V and J ends, which lost 5 bases and 6 bases, there was a span of 13 bases. CDR3 bases: TGTGCCAGCAGCATCCATTCCGGGGCTGAAGCTTTCTTT. Its protein is CASSIHSGAEAFF.

The chain links TRBV6-4 to TRBJ2-3, with D possibly TRBD2 on 6 matching bases. The CDR3 has 13 residues. The V end was cut by 6 bases, the J end by 1 base, with 8 bases between. The germline V gene encodes CDR1 MRHNA and CDR2 SNTAGT. CDR3 nucleotide sequence: TGTGCCAGCAGCCCTAGCGGCACAGATACGCAGTATTTT. Translation: CASSPSGTDTQYF.

V usage is TRBV29-1 and J usage is TRBJ1-1; TRBD1 agrees at 7 bases. Trimming removed 6 bases from V and 2 bases from J; junction bases left unmatched: 3. The length of the CDR3 is 12 residues. Germline V gives CDR1 SQVTM, CDR2 ANQGSEA. This CDR3 reads CSVGQLNTEAFF. The CDR3 DNA reads as TGCAGCGTGGGACAGCTAAACACTGAAGCTTTCTTT.

The CDR3 loop reads CASSDPAVTGKEGDNFSHEQFF. Written as DNA, the CDR3 is TGTGCCAGCAGTGATCCCGCCGTGACAGGCAAAGAAGGAGATAATTTCAGTCATGAGCAGTTCTTC. The chain links TRBV28 to TRBJ2-1, with D tentatively TRBD1 (6 bases). Germline CDR1 and CDR2: MDHEN and SYDVKM. The CDR3 covers 22 residues. V was pared by 5 bases and J by 8 bases, with 40 bases between.

The chain combines TRBV3-1 (or the pseudogene TRBV3-2) with TRBJ2-7; TRBD1 matches at 8 bases. The germline V gene has CDR1 LGHDT and CDR2 YNNKEL (reference sequence). This CDR3 comprises 14 residues. Trimming took 4 bases from V and 5 from J; bases not matched to a gene: 7. The CDR3 coding sequence is TGTGCCAGCAGCCCGATGACAGGGGACAACGAGCAGTACTTC. Translating gives CASSPMTGDNEQYF.

The chain has TRBV15 and TRBJ2-7; TRBD2 matches at 9 bases. Germline assignment: CDR1 LNHNV and CDR2 YYDKDF (reference sequence). The ends lost 3 bases at V and 5 bases at J; junction bases unmatched: 5. CDR3 size: 14 residues. CDR3 region: CATSRLAGADEQYF. CDR3 DNA: TGTGCCACCAGCAGGTTAGCGGGAGCCGACGAGCAGTACTTC.

Details on this clone: At the DNA level, this CDR3 is encoded by other sequences in the same sample as well. The chain recombines TRBV7-2 with TRBJ2-7, with 8 positions matching TRBD2. The CDR3 has 16 amino acids. Germline assignment: CDR1 SGHTA and CDR2 FQGNSA. The V gene end was trimmed by 2 bases and the J gene end by 1 base; junction bases not matched to a gene: 7. The CDR3 DNA reads as TGTGCCAGCAGCTTACGGGCGGGAGGTTCATCCTACGAGCAGTACTTC. Protein: CASSLRAGGSSYEQYF. Variable domain in full (rest from reference TRBV7-2 and TRBJ2-7): GAGVSQSPSNKVTEKGKDVELRCDPISGHTALYWYRQSLGQGLEFLIYFQGNSAPDKSGLPSDRFSAERTGGSVSTLTIQRTQQEDSAVYLCASSLRAGGSSYEQYFGPGTRLTVT.

The chain employs TRBV28 and TRBJ1-1; weak D call: TRBD1 (5 bases). In germline, CDR1 is MDHEN, CDR2 SYDVKM. Trimming left V 1 base short and J 6 bases short, with 12 bases between. The CDR3 length is 14 residues. CDR3 DNA: TGTGCCAGCAGTTTATCGGGCAGGGCGGCTGAAGCTTTCTTT. It codes for CASSLSGRAAEAFF.

This rearrangement joins TRBV5-5 to TRBJ1-6, with TRBD1 as a possible D gene (5 bases). CDR1 and CDR2 (germline): SGHKS, YYEKEE (reference sequence). CDR3 size: 18 residues. V lost 0 bases and J 4 bases, leaving 17 bases between the germline ends. This chain's CDR3 is CASSLERGPPGYNSPLHF. The CDR3 nucleotides are TGTGCCAGCAGCTTGGAGCGGGGCCCGCCAGGATATAATTCACCCCTCCACTTT.

The chain combines TRBV10-3 with TRBJ1-2; D gene ambiguous. Germline V lookup: CDR1 ENHRY, CDR2 SYGVKD. Trimming removed 1 base from V and 0 bases from J, with 15 bases in between. There are 17 residues in the CDR3. CDR3 sequence (DNA): TGTGCCATCAGTGAGTGGAAACCTAGAGGCGCTAACTATGGCTACACCTTC. Its protein product is CAISEWKPRGANYGYTF.